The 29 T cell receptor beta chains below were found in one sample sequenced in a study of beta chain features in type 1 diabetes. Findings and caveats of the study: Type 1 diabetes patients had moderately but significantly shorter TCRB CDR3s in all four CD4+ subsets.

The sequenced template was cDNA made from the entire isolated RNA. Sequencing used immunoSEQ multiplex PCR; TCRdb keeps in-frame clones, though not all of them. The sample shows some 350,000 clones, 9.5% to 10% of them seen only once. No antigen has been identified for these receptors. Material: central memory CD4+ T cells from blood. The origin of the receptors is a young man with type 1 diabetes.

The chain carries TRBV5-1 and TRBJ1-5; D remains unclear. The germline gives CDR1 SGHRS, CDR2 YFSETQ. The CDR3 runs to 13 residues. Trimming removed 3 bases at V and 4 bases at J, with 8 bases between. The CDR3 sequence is CASSSDPNQPQHF. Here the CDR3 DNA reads TGCGCCAGCAGCTCAGACCCGAATCAGCCCCAGCATTTT.

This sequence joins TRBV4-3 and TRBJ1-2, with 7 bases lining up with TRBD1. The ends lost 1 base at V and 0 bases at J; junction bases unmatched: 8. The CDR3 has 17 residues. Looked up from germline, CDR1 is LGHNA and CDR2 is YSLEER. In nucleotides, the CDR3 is TGCGCCAGCAGCCAAGTGAGACAGGGATCTTCTAACTATGGCTACACCTTC. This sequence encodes CASSQVRQGSSNYGYTF.

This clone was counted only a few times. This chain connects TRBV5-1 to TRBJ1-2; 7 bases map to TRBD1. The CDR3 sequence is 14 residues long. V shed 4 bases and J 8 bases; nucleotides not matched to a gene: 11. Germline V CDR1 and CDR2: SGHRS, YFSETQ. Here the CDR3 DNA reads TGCGCCAGCAGCCCAGGACAGGAACTATTGGGCTACACCTTC. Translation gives CASSPGQELLGYTF.

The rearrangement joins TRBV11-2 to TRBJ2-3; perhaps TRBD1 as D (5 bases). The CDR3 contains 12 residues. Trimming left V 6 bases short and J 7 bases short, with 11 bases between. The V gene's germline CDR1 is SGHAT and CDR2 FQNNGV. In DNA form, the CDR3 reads TGTGCCAGCAGGACTGGGGCAAATACGCAGTATTTT. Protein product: CASRTGANTQYF.

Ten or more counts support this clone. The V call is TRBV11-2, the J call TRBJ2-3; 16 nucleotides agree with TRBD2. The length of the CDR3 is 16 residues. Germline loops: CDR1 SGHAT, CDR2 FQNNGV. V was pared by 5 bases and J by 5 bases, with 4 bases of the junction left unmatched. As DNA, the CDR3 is TGTGCCAGCAGCATGGGACTAGCGGGAGGGCAAGATACGCAGTATTTT. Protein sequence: CASSMGLAGGQDTQYF.

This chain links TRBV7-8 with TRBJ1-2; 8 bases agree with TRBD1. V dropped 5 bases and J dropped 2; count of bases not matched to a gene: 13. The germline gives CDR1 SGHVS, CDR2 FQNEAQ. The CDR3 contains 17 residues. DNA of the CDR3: TGTGCCAGCAGCGTACCAGGGGGCGGTACGGGAAACTATGGCTACACCTTC. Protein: CASSVPGGGTGNYGYTF.

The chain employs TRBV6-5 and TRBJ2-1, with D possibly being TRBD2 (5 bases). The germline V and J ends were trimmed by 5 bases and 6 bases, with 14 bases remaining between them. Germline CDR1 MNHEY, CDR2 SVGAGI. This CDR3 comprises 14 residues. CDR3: CASSQTGWVNEQFF. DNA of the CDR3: TGTGCCAGCAGTCAGACGGGATGGGTCAATGAGCAGTTCTTC.

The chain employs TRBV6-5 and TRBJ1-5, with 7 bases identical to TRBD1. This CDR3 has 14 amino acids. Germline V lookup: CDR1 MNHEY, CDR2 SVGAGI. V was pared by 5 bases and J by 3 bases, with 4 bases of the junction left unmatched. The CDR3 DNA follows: TGTGCCAGCAGTGAACAGGGGATCAATCAGCCCCAGCATTTT. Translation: CASSEQGINQPQHF.

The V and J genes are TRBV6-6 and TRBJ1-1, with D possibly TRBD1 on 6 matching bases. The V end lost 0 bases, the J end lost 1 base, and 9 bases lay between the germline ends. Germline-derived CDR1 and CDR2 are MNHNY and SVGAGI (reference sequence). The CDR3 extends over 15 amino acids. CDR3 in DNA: TGTGCCAGCAGTTACTCGAGACAGGAGAACACTGAAGCTTTCTTT. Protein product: CASSYSRQENTEAFF.

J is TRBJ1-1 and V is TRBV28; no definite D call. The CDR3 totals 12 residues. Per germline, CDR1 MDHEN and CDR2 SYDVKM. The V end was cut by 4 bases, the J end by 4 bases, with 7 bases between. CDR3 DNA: TGTGCCAGCAGTTGGGGATTCACTGAAGCTTTCTTT. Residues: CASSWGFTEAFF.

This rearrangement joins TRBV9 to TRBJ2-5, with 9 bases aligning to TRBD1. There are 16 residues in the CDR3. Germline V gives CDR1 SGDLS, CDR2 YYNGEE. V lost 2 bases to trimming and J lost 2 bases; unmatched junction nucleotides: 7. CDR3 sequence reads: CASSVEEDRGQETQYF. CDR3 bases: TGTGCCAGCAGCGTGGAGGAGGACAGGGGACAAGAGACCCAGTACTTC.

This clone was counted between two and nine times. The chain's CDR3 is CASSLDGPTGELFF. CDR3 nucleotide sequence: TGTGCCAGCAGCTTAGACGGACCCACCGGGGAGCTGTTTTTT. The rearrangement uses TRBV11-2 and TRBJ2-2; D remains ambiguous. This CDR3 spans 14 amino acids. Germline V gene lookup returns CDR1 SGHAT and CDR2 FQNNGV. V lost 0 bases, J lost 4 bases, and 6 bases lay in between.

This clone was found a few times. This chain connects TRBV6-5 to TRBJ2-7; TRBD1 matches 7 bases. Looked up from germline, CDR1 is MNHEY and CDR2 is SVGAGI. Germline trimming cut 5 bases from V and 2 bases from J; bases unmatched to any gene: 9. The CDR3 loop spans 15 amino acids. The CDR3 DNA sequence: TGTGCCAGCAGTATAGACAGGGAAGGGGCCTACGAGCAGTACTTC. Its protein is CASSIDREGAYEQYF.

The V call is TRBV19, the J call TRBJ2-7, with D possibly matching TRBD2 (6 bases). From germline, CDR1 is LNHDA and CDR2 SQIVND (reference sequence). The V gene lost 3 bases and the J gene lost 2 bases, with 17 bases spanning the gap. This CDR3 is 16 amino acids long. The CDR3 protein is CASSIGGTLETYEQYF. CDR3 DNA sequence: TGTGCCAGTAGTATTGGGGGGACCCTTGAGACCTACGAGCAGTACTTC.

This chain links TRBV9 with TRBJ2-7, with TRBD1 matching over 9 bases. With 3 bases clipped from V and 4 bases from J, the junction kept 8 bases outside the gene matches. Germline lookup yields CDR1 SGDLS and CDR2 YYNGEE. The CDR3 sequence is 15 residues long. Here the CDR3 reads CASSATGGTGYEQYF. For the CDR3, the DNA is TGTGCCAGCAGCGCTACAGGGGGCACGGGGTACGAGCAGTACTTC.

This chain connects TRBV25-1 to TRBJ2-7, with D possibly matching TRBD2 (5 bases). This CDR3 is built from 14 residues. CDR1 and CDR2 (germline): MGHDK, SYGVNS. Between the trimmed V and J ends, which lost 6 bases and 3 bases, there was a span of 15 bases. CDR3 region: CASRRAETNYEQYF. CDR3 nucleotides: TGTGCCAGCAGGAGAGCGGAAACCAACTACGAGCAGTACTTC.

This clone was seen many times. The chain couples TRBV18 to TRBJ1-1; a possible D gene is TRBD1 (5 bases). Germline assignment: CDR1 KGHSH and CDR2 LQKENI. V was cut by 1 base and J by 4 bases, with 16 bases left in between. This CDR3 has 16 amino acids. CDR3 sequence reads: CASSPLGPSLGTEAFF. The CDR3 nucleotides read TGTGCCAGCTCACCACTGGGACCGAGCCTCGGCACTGAAGCTTTCTTT.

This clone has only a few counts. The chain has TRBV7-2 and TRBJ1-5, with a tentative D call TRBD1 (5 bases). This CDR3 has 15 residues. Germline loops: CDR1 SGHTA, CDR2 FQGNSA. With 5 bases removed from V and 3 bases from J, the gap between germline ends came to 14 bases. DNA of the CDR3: TGTGCCAGCAGCGAGTCAGGGTTCCCCAATCAGCCCCAGCATTTT. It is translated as CASSESGFPNQPQHF.

The DNA for the CDR3 is TGTGCCAGCAGCTTCTTAAATGACCCCCTCGGCACCTCTAACTATGGCTACACCTTC. Amino acid sequence: CASSFLNDPLGTSNYGYTF. The chain uses TRBV7-2 and TRBJ1-2; D gene uncertain. Germline assignment: CDR1 SGHTA and CDR2 FQGNSA. Trimming pared 3 bases from V and 0 bases from J, leaving 23 bases between. The CDR3 extends over 19 amino acids.

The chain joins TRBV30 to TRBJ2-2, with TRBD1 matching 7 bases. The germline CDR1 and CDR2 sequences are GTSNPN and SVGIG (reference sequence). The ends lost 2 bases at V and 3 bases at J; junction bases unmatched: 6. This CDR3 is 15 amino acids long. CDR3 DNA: TGTGCCTGGAGTACAGGGGTGGGCGACACCGGGGAGCTGTTTTTT. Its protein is CAWSTGVGDTGELFF.

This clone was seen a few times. This chain's CDR3 is CASSTGSNSPNYGYTF. In DNA form, the CDR3 reads TGTGCCAGCAGCACCGGGTCAAATTCCCCTAACTATGGCTACACCTTC. This chain joins TRBV25-1 and TRBJ1-2; no definite D call. The germline V and J ends were trimmed by 6 bases and 0 bases, with 17 bases remaining between them. The CDR3 extends over 16 amino acids. The germline V gene encodes CDR1 MGHDK and CDR2 SYGVNS.

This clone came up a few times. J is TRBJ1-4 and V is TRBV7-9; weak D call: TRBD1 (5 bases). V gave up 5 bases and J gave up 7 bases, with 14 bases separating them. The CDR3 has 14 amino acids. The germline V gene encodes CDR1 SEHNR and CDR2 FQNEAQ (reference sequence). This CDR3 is CASSPRDGSEKLFF. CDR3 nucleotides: TGTGCCAGCAGCCCGCGGGACGGATCTGAAAAACTGTTTTTT.

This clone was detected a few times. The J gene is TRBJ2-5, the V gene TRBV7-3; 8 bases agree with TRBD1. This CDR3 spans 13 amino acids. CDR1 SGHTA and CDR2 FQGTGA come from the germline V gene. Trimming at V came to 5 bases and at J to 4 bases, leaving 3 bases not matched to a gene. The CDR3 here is CASSLGQGETQYF. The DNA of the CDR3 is TGTGCCAGCAGCCTCGGACAGGGAGAGACCCAGTACTTC.

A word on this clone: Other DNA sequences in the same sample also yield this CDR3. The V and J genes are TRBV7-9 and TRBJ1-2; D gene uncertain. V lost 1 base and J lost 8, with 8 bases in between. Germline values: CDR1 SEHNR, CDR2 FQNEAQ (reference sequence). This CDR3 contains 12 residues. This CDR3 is CASSLEPYGYTF. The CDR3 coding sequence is TGTGCCAGCAGCTTAGAGCCTTACGGCTACACCTTC.

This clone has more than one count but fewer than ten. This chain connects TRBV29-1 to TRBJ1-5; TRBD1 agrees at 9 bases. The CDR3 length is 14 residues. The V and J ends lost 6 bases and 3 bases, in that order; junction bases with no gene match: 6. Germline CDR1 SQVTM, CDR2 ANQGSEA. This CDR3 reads CSVLTGGNNQPQHF. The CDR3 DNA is TGCAGCGTCCTGACAGGGGGTAACAATCAGCCCCAGCATTTT.

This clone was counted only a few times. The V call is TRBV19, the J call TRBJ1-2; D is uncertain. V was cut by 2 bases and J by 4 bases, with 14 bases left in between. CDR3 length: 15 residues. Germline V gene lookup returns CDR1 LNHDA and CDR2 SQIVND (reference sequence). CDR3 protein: CASSISSTDFYGYTF. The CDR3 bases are TGTGCCAGTAGTATATCCAGCACGGACTTCTATGGCTACACCTTC.

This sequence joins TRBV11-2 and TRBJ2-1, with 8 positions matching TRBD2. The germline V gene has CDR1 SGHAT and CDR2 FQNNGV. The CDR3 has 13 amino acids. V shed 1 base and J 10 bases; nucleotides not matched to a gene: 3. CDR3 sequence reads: CASSLGGLGEQFF. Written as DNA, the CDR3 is TGTGCCAGCAGCTTAGGGGGACTAGGGGAGCAGTTCTTC.

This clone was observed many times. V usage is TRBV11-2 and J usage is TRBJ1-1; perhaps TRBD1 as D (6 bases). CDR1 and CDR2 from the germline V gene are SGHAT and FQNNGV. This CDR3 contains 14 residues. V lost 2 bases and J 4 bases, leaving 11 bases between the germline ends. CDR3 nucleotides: TGTGCCAGCAGCTTATCAGGGGACATCACTGAAGCTTTCTTT. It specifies CASSLSGDITEAFF.

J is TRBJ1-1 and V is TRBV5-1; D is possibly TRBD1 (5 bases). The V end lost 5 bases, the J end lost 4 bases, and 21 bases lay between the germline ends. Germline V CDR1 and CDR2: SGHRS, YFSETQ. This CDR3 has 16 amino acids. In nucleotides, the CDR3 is TGCGCCAGCAGTGGGGCGCGGAGTGGACGGGCCACTGAAGCTTTCTTT. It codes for CASSGARSGRATEAFF.